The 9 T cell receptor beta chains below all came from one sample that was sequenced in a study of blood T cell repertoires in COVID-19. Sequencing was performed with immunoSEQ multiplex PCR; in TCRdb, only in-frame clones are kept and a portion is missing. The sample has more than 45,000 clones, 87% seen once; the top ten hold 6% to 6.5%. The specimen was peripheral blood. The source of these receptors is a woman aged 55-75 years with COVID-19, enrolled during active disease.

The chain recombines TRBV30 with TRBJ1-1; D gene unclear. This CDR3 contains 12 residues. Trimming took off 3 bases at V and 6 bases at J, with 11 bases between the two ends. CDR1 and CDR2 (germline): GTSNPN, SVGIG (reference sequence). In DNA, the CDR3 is TGTGCCTGGAGCGAAACTCTTCCTGAAGCTTTCTTT. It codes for CAWSETLPEAFF.

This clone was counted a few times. This chain's CDR3 is CASSLWAGTQETQYF. The DNA for the CDR3 is TGTGCCAGCAGCTTATGGGCGGGGACCCAAGAGACCCAGTACTTC. The chain carries TRBV7-9 and TRBJ2-5, with D perhaps TRBD2 (6 bases). CDR1 is SEHNR, CDR2 FQNEAQ, per germline (reference sequence). Trimming stripped 2 bases from V and 1 base from J, with 11 bases between. The CDR3 sequence is 15 residues long.

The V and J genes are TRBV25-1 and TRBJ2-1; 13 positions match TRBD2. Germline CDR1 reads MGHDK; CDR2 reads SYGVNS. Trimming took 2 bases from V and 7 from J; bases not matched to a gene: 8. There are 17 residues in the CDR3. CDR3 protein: CASSEGTSGKQGNEQFF. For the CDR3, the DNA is TGTGCCAGCAGTGAAGGGACTAGCGGGAAGCAGGGAAATGAGCAGTTCTTC.

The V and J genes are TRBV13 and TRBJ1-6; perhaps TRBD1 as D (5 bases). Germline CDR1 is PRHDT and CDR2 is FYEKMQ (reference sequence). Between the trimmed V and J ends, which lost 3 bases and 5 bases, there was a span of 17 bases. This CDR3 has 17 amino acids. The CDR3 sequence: CASSFKGRPADNSPLHF. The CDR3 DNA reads TGTGCCAGCAGCTTCAAGGGGCGACCCGCGGATAATTCACCCCTCCACTTT.

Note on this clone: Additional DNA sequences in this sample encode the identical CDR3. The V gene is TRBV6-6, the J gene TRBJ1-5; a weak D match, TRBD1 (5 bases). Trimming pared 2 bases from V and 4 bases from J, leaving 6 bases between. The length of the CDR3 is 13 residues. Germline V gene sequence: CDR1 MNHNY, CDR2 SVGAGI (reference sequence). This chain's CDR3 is CASSYRGNQPQHF. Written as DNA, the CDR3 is TGTGCCAGCAGTTACAGGGGTAATCAGCCCCAGCATTTT.

This CDR3 is CASSLPGLEDEQYF. In DNA form, the CDR3 reads TGTGCCAGCAGTTTACCCGGTCTAGAAGACGAGCAGTACTTC. This chain links TRBV28 with TRBJ2-7; no clear D. The CDR3 consists of 14 residues. CDR1 is MDHEN and CDR2 is SYDVKM in the germline V gene. Trimming shortened V by 2 bases and J by 5 bases, and 13 bases separated the two germline ends.

CDR3 sequence reads: CASSILGGKGNQPQHF. The DNA for the CDR3 is TGTGCCAGTAGTATCTTAGGAGGGAAAGGCAATCAGCCCCAGCATTTT. V usage is TRBV19 and J usage is TRBJ1-5; D ambiguous. This CDR3 has 16 residues. Germline V gives CDR1 LNHDA, CDR2 SQIVND (reference sequence). The V and J ends lost 3 bases and 2 bases respectively, with 14 bases between them.

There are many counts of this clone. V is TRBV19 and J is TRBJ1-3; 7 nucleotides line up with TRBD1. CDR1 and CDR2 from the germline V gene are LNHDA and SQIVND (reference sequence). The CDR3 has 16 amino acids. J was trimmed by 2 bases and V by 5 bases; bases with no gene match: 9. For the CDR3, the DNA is TGTGCCAGTAGTCTATACCGGGACAGTGCTGGAAACACCATATATTTT. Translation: CASSLYRDSAGNTIYF. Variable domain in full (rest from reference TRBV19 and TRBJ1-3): DGGITQSPKYLFRKEGQNVTLSCEQNLNHDAMYWYRQDPGQGLRLIYYSQIVNDFQKGDIAEGYSVSREKKESFPLTVTSAQKNPTAFYLCASSLYRDSAGNTIYFGEGSWLTVV.

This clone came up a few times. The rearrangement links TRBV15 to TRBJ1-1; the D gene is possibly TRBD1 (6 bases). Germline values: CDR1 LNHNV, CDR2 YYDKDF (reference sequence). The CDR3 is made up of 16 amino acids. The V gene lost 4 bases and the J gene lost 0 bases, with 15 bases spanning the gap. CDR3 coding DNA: TGTGCCACCAGCACCCAGATTGGACAGCTGAACACTGAAGCTTTCTTT. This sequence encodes CATSTQIGQLNTEAFF.